This T cell receptor beta chain was captured by sequencing in a study of T cell repertoires in cytomegalovirus infection. Study-level findings and limits: There were carriers of CMV plus the relevant HLA, and cumulative public TCR beta family frequency identified them. The study found HLA-C-restricted CMV-specific TCR beta clonotypes dominating the ex vivo response.

A remark on this clonotype: Its matching antigen is unknown.

TCRdb re-derived calls from the reads in MiXCR, one entry per CDR3 protein. The sample records 100,000 or so distinct CDR3 sequences, less than 25% being singletons. The receptor comes from a human donor in good health (CMV status not recorded). Some clones in this sample may be carry-over from other donors' samples. Material for sequencing was CD8+ T cells from PBMCs.

The CDR3 spells CASSGLAGPNNEQFF. The CDR3, as DNA: TGTGCCAGCAGTGGACTAGCGGGACCAAACAATGAGCAGTTCTTC. The chain employs TRBV27 and TRBJ2-1; 12 bases fit TRBD2. Germline loops: CDR1 MNHEY, CDR2 SMNVEV (reference sequence). The CDR3 has 15 amino acids. The trim removed 5 bases at V and 5 bases at J, leaving 4 bases unmatched.